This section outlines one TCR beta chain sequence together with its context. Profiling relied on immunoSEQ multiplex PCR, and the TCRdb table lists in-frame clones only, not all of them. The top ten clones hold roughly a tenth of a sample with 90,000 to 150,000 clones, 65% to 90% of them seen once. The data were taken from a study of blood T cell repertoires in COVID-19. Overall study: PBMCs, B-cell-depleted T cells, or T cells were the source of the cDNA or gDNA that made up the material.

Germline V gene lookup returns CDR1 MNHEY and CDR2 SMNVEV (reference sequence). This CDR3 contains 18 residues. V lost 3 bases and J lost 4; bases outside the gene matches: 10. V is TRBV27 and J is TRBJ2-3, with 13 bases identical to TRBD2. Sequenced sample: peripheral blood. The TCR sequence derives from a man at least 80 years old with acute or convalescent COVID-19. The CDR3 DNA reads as TGTGCCAGCAGTTTTATTACTAGCGGGGGGGCGAGATCAGATACGCAGTATTTT. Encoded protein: CASSFITSGGARSDTQYF.